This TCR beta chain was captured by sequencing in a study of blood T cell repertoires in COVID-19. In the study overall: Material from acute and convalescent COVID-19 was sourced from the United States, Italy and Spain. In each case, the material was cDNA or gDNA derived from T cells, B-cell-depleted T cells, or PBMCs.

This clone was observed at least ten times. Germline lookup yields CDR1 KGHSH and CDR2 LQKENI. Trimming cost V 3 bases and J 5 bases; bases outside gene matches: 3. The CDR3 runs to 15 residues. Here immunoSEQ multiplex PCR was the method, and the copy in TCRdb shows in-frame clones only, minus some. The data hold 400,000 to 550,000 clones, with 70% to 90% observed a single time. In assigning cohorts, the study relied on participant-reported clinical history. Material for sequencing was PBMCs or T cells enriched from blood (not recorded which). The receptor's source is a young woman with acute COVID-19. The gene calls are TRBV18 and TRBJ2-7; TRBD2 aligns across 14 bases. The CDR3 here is CASSPTSGGANEQYF. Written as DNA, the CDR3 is TGTGCCAGCTCACCGACTAGCGGGGGGGCGAACGAGCAGTACTTC.